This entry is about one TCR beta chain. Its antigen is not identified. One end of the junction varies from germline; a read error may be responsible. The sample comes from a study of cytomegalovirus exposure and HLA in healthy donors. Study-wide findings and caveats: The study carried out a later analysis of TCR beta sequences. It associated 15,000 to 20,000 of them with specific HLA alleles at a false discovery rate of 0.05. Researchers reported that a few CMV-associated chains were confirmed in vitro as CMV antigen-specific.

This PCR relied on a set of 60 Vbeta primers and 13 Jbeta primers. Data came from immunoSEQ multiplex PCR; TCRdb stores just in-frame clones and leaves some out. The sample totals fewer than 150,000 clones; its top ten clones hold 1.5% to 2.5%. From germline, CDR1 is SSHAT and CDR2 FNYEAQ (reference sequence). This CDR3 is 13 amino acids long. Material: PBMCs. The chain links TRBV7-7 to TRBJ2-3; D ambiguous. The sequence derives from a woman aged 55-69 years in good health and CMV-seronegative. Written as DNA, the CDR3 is TGTGCTAGCAGCTCAGGTAGCACAGATACGCAGTATTTT. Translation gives CASSSGSTDTQYF.